The clone carrying this TCR beta chain occurred many times. Its antigen is not known. TCRdb re-called the RT-PCR reads through MiXCR, storing one row per CDR3 protein. The sample includes 450,000 to 600,000 distinct CDR3 sequences, roughly 7.9% of them seen just once. Germline-derived CDR1 and CDR2 are DFQATT and SNEGSKA (reference sequence). The CDR3 has 11 amino acids. V lost 3 bases and J 7 bases, leaving 7 bases between the germline ends. This sample is part of a study of response to subunit inactivated influenza vaccine. Findings of the study overall: Few additional T cells are recruited per seasonal influenza vaccination, authors suggested.

The chain has TRBV20-1 and TRBJ2-1; a possible D gene is TRBD2 (5 bases). The sample in question was PBMCs from blood, obtained less than 30 months after vaccination. The receptor was derived from a man aged 50 to 69 who received an inactivated influenza vaccine. CDR3: CSASRGNEQFF. CDR3 DNA sequence: TGCAGTGCTAGTCGGGGAAATGAGCAGTTCTTC.